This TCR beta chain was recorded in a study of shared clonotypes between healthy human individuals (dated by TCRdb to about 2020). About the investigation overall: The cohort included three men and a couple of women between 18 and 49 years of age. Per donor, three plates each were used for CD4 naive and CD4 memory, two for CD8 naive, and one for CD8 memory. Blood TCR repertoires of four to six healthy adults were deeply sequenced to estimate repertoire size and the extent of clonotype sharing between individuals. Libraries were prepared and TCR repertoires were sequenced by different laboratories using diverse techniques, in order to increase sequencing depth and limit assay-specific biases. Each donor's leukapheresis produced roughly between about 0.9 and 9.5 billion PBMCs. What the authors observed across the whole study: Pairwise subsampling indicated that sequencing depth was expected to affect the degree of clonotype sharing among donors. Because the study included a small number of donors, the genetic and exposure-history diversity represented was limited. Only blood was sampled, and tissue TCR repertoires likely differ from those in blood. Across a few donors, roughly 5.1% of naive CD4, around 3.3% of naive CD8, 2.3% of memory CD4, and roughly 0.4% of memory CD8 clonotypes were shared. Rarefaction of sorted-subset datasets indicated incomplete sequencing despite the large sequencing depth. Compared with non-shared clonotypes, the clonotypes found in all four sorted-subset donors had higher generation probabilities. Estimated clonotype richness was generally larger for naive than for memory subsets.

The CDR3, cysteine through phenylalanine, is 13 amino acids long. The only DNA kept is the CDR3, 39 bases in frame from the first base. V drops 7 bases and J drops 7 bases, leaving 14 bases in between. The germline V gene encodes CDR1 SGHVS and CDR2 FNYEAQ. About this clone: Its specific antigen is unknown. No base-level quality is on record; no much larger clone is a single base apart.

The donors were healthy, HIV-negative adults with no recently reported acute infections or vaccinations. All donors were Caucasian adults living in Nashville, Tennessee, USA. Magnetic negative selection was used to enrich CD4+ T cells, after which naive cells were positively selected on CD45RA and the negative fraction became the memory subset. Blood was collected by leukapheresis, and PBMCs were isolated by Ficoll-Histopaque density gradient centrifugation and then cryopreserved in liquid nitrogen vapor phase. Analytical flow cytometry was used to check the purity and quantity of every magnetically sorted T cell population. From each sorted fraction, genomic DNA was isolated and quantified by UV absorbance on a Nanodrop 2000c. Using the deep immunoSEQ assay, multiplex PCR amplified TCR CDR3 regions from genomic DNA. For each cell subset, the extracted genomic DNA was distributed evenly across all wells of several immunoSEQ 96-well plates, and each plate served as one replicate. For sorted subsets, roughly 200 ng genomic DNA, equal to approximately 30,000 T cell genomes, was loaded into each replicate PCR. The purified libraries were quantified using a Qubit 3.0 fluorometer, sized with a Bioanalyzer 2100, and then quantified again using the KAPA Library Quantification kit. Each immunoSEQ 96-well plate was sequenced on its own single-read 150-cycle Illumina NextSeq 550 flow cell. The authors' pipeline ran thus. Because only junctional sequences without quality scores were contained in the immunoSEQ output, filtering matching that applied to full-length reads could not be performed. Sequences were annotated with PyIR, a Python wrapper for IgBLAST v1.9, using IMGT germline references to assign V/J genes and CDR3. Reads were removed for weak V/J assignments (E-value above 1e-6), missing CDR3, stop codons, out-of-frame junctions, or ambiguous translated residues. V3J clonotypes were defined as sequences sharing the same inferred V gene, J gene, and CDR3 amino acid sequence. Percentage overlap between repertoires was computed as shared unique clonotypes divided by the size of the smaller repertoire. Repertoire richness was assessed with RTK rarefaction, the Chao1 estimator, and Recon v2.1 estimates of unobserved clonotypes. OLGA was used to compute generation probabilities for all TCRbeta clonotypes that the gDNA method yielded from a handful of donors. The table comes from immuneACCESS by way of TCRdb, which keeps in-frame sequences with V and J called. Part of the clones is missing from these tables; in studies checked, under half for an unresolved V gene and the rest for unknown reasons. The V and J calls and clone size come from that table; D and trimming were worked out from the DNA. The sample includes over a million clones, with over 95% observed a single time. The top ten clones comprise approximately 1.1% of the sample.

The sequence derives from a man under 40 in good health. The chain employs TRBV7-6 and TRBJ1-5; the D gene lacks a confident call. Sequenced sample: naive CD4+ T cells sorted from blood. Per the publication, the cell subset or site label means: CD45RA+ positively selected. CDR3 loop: CASKGPGDQPQHF. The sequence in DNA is TGTGCCAGCAAAGGTCCAGGAGACCAGCCCCAGCATTTT.